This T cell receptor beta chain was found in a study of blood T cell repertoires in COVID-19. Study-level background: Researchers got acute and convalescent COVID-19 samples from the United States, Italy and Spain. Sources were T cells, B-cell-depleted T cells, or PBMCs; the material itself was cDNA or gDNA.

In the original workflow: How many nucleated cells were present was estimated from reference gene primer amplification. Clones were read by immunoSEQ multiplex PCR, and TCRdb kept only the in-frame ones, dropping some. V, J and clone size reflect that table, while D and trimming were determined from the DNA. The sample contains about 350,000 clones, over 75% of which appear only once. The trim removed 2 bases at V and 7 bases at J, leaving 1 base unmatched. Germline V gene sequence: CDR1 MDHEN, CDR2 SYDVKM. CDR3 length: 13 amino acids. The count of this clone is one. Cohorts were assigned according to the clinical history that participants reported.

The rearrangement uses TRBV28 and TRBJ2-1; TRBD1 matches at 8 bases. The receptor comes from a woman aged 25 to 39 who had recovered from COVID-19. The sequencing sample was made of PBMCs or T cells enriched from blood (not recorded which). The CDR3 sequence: CASSLNRGNEQFF. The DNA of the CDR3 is TGTGCCAGCAGTTTAAACAGGGGGAATGAGCAGTTCTTC.